The rows below give T cell receptor beta chains drawn from one sample of a study of CD8 T cells in Susac syndrome. TCRdb ran MiXCR on the immunoSEQ multiplex PCR reads and lists one entry per CDR3 protein. The sample records 160,000 or so distinct CDR3 sequences, 90% to 95% being singletons. Sequencing was carried out using CD4+ T cells from PBMCs. The receptor source for this set is a human donor with Susac syndrome. Both conserved end residues are part of each CDR3. Each record gives: J gene, clone size, D gene, V gene, CDR3 protein, CDR3 DNA. A D gene is named only where the DNA matches it firmly. Expanded clones get a size class; other rows say once, few or many, or leave the size out.

J gene: TRBJ2-7
clone size: NA
D gene: NA
V gene: TRBV12-3/TRBV12-4
CDR3 protein: CASSLEVGAYEQYF
CDR3 DNA: TGTGCCAGCAGTTTAGAAGTGGGGGCCTACGAGCAGTACTTC

J gene: TRBJ2-7
clone size: NA
D gene: TRBD2
V gene: TRBV7-9
CDR3 protein: CASSPGLVGEQYF
CDR3 DNA: TGTGCCAGCAGTCCAGGACTAGTAGGCGAGCAGTACTTC

J gene: TRBJ2-7
clone size: once
D gene: NA
V gene: TRBV20-1
CDR3 protein: CSARSGPYEQYF
CDR3 DNA: TGCAGTGCTAGATCTGGCCCCTACGAGCAGTACTTC

J gene: TRBJ2-1
clone size: NA
D gene: NA
V gene: TRBV14
CDR3 protein: CASSQEHGAYNEQFF
CDR3 DNA: TGTGCCAGCAGCCAAGAGCACGGAGCCTACAATGAGCAGTTCTTC

J gene: TRBJ2-7
clone size: NA
D gene: NA
V gene: TRBV3-1
CDR3 protein: CASSQGRYEQYF
CDR3 DNA: TGTGCCAGCAGCCAGGGGCGCTACGAGCAGTACTTC

J gene: TRBJ2-7
clone size: NA
D gene: NA
V gene: TRBV11-2
CDR3 protein: CASSSHTVTYEQYF
CDR3 DNA: TGTGCCAGCAGCTCTCATACAGTTACCTACGAGCAGTACTTC

J gene: TRBJ1-2
clone size: NA
D gene: NA
V gene: TRBV6-5
CDR3 protein: CASSYDAYGYTF
CDR3 DNA: TGTGCCAGCAGTTACGATGCCTATGGCTACACCTTC

J gene: TRBJ2-2
clone size: NA
D gene: NA
V gene: TRBV4-3
CDR3 protein: CASSPLGSASGELFF
CDR3 DNA: TGCGCCAGCAGCCCTCTGGGGTCTGCGAGCGGGGAGCTGTTTTTT

J gene: TRBJ2-7
clone size: once
D gene: NA
V gene: TRBV15
CDR3 protein: CATSTGPWQYF
CDR3 DNA: TGTGCCACCAGCACGGGCCCTTGGCAGTACTTC

J gene: TRBJ2-6
clone size: NA
D gene: NA
V gene: TRBV12-3/TRBV12-4
CDR3 protein: CASSLAGARANVLTF
CDR3 DNA: TGTGCCAGCAGTTTAGCGGGAGCTAGGGCCAACGTCCTGACTTTC

J gene: TRBJ1-5
clone size: few
D gene: NA
V gene: TRBV12-3/TRBV12-4
CDR3 protein: CASSLDTYQPQHF
CDR3 DNA: TGTGCCAGCAGCTTGGACACTTATCAGCCCCAGCATTTT

J gene: TRBJ2-5
clone size: NA
D gene: NA
V gene: TRBV15
CDR3 protein: CATSRRTLQETQYF
CDR3 DNA: TGTGCCACCAGCAGACGGACCCTTCAAGAGACCCAGTACTTC

J gene: TRBJ2-1
clone size: NA
D gene: NA
V gene: TRBV30
CDR3 protein: CAWSLSAGGLQFF
CDR3 DNA: TGTGCCTGGAGCCTCAGTGCCGGGGGGCTACAGTTCTTC

J gene: TRBJ2-7
clone size: NA
D gene: NA
V gene: TRBV12-3/TRBV12-4
CDR3 protein: CASSLRIGAYEQYF
CDR3 DNA: TGTGCCAGCAGTTTACGGATAGGGGCCTACGAGCAGTACTTC

J gene: TRBJ1-2
clone size: once
D gene: TRBD1
V gene: TRBV12-3/TRBV12-4
CDR3 protein: CASSWQTGQSYGYTF
CDR3 DNA: TGTGCCAGCAGTTGGCAGACAGGGCAGAGCTATGGCTACACCTTC

J gene: TRBJ2-5
clone size: NA
D gene: NA
V gene: TRBV29-1
CDR3 protein: CSADQGRKTQYF
CDR3 DNA: TGCAGCGCCGATCAGGGGAGGAAGACCCAGTACTTC

J gene: TRBJ1-6
clone size: NA
D gene: TRBD1
V gene: TRBV20-1
CDR3 protein: CSARDPGPGQGRSPLHF
CDR3 DNA: TGCAGTGCTAGAGATCCGGGGCCGGGACAGGGTAGGTCACCCCTCCACTTT

J gene: TRBJ2-5
clone size: NA
D gene: NA
V gene: TRBV15
CDR3 protein: CATSRDRSIQETQYF
CDR3 DNA: TGTGCCACCAGCAGAGATCGCAGTATCCAAGAGACCCAGTACTTC